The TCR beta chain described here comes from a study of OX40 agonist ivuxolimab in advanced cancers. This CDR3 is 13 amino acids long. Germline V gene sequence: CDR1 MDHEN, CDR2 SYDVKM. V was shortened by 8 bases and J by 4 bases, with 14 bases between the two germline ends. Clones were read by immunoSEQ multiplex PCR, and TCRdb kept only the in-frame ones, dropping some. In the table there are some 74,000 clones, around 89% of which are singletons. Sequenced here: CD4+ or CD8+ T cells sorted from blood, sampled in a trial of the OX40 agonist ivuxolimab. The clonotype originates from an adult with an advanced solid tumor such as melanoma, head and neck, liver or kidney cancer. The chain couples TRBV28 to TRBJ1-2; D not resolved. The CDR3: CASAPFQGYGYTF. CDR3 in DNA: TGTGCCAGCGCCCCTTTCCAAGGCTATGGCTACACCTTC.